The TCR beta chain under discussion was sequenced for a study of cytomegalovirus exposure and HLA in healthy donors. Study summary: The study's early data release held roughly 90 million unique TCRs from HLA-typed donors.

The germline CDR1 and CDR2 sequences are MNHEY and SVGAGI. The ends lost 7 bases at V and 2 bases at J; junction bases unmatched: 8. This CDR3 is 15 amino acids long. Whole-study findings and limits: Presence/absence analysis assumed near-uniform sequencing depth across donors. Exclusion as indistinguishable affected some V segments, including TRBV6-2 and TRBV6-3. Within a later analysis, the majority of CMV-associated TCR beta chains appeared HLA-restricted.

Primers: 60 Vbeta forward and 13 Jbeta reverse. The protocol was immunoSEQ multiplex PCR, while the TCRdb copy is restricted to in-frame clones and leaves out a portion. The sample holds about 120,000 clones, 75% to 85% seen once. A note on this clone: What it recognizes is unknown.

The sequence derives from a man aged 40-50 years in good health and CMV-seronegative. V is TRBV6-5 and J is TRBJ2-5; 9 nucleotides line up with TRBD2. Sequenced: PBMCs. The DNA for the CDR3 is TGTGCCAGCAAACAGTGGGCGGGGGGGCAAGAGACCCAGTACTTC. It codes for CASKQWAGGQETQYF.